This T cell receptor (beta chain) was sequenced in a study of CD8+ T cells in alopecia areata. This clone appeared a few times. Investigators isolated RNA and reverse transcribed it into cDNA to act as the sequencing template. The assay was immunoSEQ multiplex PCR, and TCRdb's table has in-frame clones only and misses some. The repertoire consists of 110,000 to 150,000 clones, with about 56% occurring once and the leading ten covering about 15%. The ends lost 3 bases at V and 7 bases at J; junction bases unmatched: 9. The CDR3 loop spans 15 amino acids. Germline loops: CDR1 SGHDN, CDR2 FVKESK. The treatment: oral pan-JAK inhibitor, 5-10 mg twice daily.

The clonotype originates from a human donor with alopecia areata. The chain links TRBV14 to TRBJ2-7; 10 nucleotides line up with TRBD1. The source was CD8+ T cells sorted from blood, collected at week 4, from a patient treated with tofacitinib. The CDR3 reads CASSQTSTGGGEQYF. The DNA for the CDR3 is TGTGCCAGCAGCCAGACCTCGACAGGGGGCGGGGAGCAGTACTTC.